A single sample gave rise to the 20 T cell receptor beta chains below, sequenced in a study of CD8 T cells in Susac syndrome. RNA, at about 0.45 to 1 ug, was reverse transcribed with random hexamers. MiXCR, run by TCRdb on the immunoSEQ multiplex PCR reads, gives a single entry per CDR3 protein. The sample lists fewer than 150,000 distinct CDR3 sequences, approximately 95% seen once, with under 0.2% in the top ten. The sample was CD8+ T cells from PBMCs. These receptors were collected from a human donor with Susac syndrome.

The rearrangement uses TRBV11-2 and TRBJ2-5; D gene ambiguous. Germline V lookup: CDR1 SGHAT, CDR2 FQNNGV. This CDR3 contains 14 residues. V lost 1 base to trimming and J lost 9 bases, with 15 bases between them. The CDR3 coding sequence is TGTGCCAGCAGCTTAGTCCGGTCACCGGCGGCCCAGTACTTC. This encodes CASSLVRSPAAQYF. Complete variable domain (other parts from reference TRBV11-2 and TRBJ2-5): EAGVAQSPRYKIIEKRQSVAFWCNPISGHATLYWYQQILGQGPKLLIQFQNNGVVDDSQLPKDRFSAERLKGVDSTLKIQPAKLEDSAVYLCASSLVRSPAAQYFGPGTRLLVL.

CDR3 sequence (DNA): TGTGCCAGCAGCGTAGGATCAGGGACTTACAATGAGCAGTTCTTC. Translation: CASSVGSGTYNEQFF. The chain joins TRBV9 to TRBJ2-1, with D possibly TRBD2 on 6 matching bases. This CDR3 has 15 residues. Germline V lookup: CDR1 SGDLS, CDR2 YYNGEE. With 0 bases removed from V and 4 bases from J, the gap between germline ends came to 11 bases.

CDR3 protein: CASSLGDNYNEQFF. The CDR3 nucleotides read TGTGCCAGCAGCTTGGGGGACAATTACAATGAGCAGTTCTTC. The genes are TRBV5-4 and TRBJ2-1; tentative D call: TRBD1 (6 bases). V was shortened by 0 bases and J by 4 bases, with 8 bases between the two germline ends. The CDR3 totals 14 residues. Germline CDR1 SGHNT, CDR2 YYREEE (reference sequence).

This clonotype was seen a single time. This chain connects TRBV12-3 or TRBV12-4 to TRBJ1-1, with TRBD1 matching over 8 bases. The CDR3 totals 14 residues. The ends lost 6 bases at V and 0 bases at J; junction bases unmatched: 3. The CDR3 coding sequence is TGTGCCAGCAGCAAGGACAGGGTGAACACTGAAGCTTTCTTT. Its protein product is CASSKDRVNTEAFF.

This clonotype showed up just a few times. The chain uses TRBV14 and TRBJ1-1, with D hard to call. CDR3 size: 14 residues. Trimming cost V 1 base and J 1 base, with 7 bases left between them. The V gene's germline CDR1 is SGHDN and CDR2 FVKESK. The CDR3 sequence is CASSQGGGNTEAFF. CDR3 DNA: TGTGCCAGCAGCCAAGGCGGAGGGAACACTGAAGCTTTCTTT.

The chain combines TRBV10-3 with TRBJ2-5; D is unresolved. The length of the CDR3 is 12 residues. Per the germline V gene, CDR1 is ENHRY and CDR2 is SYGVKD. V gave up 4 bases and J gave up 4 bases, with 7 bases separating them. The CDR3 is CAISGVGETQYF. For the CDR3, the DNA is TGTGCCATCAGTGGGGTTGGAGAGACCCAGTACTTC.

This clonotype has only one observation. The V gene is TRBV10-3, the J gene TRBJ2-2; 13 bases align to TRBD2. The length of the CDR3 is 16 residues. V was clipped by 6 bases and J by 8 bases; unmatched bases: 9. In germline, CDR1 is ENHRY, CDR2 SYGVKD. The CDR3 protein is CAIRETSGRASGELFF. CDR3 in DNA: TGTGCCATCAGGGAAACTAGCGGGAGGGCCTCGGGGGAGCTGTTTTTT.

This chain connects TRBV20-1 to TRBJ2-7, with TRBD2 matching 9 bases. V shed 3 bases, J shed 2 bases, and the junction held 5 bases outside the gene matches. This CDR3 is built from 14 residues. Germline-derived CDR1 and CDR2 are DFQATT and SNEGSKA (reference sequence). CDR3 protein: CSASGAGGAYEQYF. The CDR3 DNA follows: TGCAGTGCTAGTGGGGCGGGAGGGGCCTACGAGCAGTACTTC.

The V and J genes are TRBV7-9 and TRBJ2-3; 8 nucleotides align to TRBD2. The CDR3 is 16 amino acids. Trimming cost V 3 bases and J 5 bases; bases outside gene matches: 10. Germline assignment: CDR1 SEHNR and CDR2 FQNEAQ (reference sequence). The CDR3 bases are TGTGCCAGCAGCTTCGGACCAGCGGGAGTTGGAGATACGCAGTATTTT. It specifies CASSFGPAGVGDTQYF. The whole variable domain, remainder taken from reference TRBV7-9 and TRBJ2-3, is DTGVSQNPRHKITKRGQNVTFRCDPISEHNRLYWYRQTLGQGPEFLTYFQNEAQLEKSRLLSDRFSAERPKGSFSTLEIQRTEQGDSAMYLCASSFGPAGVGDTQYFGPGTRLTVL.

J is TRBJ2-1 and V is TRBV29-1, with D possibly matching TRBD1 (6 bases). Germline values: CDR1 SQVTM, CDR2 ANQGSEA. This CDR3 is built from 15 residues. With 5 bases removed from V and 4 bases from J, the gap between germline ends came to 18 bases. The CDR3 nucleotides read TGCAGCGTTTCAGGGGCCGCACCGAAATACAATGAGCAGTTCTTC. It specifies CSVSGAAPKYNEQFF.

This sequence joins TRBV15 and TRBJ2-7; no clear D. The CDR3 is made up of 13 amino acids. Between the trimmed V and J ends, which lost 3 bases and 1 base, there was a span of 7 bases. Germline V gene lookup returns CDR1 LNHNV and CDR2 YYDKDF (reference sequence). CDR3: CATSSRRSYEQYF. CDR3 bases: TGTGCCACCAGCAGTCGCAGATCCTACGAGCAGTACTTC.

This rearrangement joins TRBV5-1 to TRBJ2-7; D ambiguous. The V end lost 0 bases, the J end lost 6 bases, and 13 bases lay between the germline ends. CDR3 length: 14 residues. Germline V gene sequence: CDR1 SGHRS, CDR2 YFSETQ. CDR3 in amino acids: CASSLGGEESEQYF. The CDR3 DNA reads TGCGCCAGCAGCTTGGGGGGTGAGGAGAGCGAGCAGTACTTC.

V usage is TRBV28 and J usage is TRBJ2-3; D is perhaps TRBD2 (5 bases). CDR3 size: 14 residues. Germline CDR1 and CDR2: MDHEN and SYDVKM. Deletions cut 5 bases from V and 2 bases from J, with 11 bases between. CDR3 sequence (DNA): TGTGCCAGCAGTCCGGGATCGATCACAGATACGCAGTATTTT. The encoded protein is CASSPGSITDTQYF.

DNA for the CDR3: TGTGCCAGGGCGAACTACAATGAGCAGTTCTTC. Its translation is CARANYNEQFF. The rearrangement uses TRBV7-9 and TRBJ2-1; D is unresolved. The CDR3 is made up of 11 amino acids. Germline values: CDR1 SEHNR, CDR2 FQNEAQ (reference sequence). The V gene lost 9 bases and the J gene lost 3 bases, with 6 bases spanning the gap.

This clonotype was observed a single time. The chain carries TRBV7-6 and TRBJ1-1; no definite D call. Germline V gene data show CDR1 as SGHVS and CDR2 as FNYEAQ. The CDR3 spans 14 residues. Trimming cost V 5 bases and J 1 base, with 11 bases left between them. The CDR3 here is CASSLGRENTEAFF. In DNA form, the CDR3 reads TGTGCCAGCAGCCTCGGACGGGAGAACACTGAAGCTTTCTTT.

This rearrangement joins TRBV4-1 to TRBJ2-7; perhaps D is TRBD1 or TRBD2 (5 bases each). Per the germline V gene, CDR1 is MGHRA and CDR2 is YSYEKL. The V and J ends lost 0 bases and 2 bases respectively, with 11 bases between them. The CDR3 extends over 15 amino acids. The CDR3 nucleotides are TGCGCCAGCAGCCAAGAAGAGGGGTTGGCCTACGAGCAGTACTTC. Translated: CASSQEEGLAYEQYF.

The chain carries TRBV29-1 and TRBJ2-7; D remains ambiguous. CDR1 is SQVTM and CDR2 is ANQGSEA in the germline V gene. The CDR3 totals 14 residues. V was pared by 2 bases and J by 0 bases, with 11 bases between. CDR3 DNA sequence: TGCAGCGTTGAAATTCCGGAGACCTCCTACGAGCAGTACTTC. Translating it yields CSVEIPETSYEQYF.

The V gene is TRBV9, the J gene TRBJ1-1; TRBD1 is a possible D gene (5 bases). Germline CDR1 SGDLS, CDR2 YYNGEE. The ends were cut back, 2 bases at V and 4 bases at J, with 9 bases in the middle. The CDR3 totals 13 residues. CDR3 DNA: TGTGCCAGCAGCGTGGGGGGTCGCACTGAAGCTTTCTTT. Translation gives CASSVGGRTEAFF.

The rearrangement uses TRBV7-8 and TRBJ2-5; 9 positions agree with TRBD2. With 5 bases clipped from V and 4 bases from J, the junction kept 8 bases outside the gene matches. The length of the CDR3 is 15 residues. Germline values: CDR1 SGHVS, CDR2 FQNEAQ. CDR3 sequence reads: CASSLPGTSRETQYF. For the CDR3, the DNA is TGTGCCAGCAGCCTCCCCGGGACTAGCAGAGAGACCCAGTACTTC. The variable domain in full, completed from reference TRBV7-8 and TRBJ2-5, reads GAGVSQSPRYKVAKRGQDVALRCDPISGHVSLFWYQQALGQGPEFLTYFQNEAQLDKSGLPSDRFFAERPEGSVSTLKIQRTQQEDSAVYLCASSLPGTSRETQYFGPGTRLLVL.

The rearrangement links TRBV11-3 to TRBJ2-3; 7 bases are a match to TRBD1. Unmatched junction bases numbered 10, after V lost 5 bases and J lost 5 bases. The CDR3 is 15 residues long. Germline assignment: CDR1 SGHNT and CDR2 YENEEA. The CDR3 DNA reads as TGTGCCAGCAGCCCCCGGACAGGTTCGGAAGATACGCAGTATTTT. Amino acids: CASSPRTGSEDTQYF.